The present T cell receptor beta chain was sequenced within a study of read filtering for tumor transcriptome and immune sequencing. The V and J ends lost 5 bases and 2 bases respectively, with 16 bases between them. The CDR3 covers 15 residues. Germline V gene data show CDR1 as SEHNR and CDR2 as FQNEAQ (reference sequence). The sample holds many counts of this clonotype. Antigen: not known. Every patient had bone marrow sampled while the disease was active. Regarding the study as a whole: The sorted CD138-negative fraction was a mixed bone marrow immune population, not purified T cells.

Molecular barcoded adaptors covering alpha/delta and beta/gamma chains were used on 400 to 450 ng RNA. TCRdb re-called the reads through MiXCR, storing one row per CDR3 protein. Seen here are some 130,000 distinct CDR3 sequences, less than 15% observed once, and the top ten hold 8% to 9%. Sequenced material: a population of CD138-negative cells sorted from bone marrow. The V and J genes are TRBV7-9 and TRBJ2-7; D is possibly TRBD2 (6 bases). The sequence derives from a donor aged 40 or older with multiple myeloma. The CDR3 DNA is TGTGCCAGCAGCCGCACGGCGGAGGGGACCTACGAGCAGTACTTC. This translates into CASSRTAEGTYEQYF.